This TCR beta chain is from a study of memory CD4+ T cells and cytomegalovirus serostatus. About the study: Donors were healthy Belgian adults, some 10 CMV seropositive and some 24 seronegative.

This clone came up a few times. Some clones are missing from TCRdb's copy, which holds only in-frame ones; the method was immunoSEQ multiplex PCR. The table has 50,000 or so clones, around three quarters seen once; the top ten hold approximately 1.5%. V shed 4 bases and J shed 4 bases, with 10 bases lying between them. The CDR3 is made up of 13 amino acids. Germline lookup yields CDR1 SGHDN and CDR2 FVKESK. Single viable CD3+CD4+CD8-CD45RO+ cells were sorted as the memory CD4+ T cells. The V and J genes are TRBV14 and TRBJ1-2, with TRBD1 as a possible D gene (5 bases). The TCR was taken from an adult in good health and CMV-seronegative. Sequenced sample: memory CD4+ T cells from blood. The CDR3 coding sequence is TGTGCCAGCAGCCCGGGACGGTTCTATGGCTACACCTTC. Translated: CASSPGRFYGYTF.